This T cell receptor beta chain was recorded in a study of T cell changes during pregnancy in multiple sclerosis. CDR3 length: 17 amino acids. CDR1 SGHTA and CDR2 FQGTGA come from the germline V gene. Trimming stripped 1 base from V and 6 bases from J, with 21 bases between. Using immunoSEQ multiplex PCR, the repertoire was profiled, and TCRdb retains in-frame clones only, with some absent. Here the sample spans about 70,000 clones, about 95% being singletons. The sequences come from peripheral blood, collected in the third trimester of pregnancy. V usage is TRBV7-3 and J usage is TRBJ1-2, with D perhaps TRBD1 (5 bases). The TCR sequence derives from a female donor with multiple sclerosis, enrolled in a pregnancy study. The DNA of the CDR3 is TGTGCCAGCAGCTTAAGTGCGGGGCAGGGATCGGGGCATGGCTACACCTTC. The encoded protein is CASSLSAGQGSGHGYTF.